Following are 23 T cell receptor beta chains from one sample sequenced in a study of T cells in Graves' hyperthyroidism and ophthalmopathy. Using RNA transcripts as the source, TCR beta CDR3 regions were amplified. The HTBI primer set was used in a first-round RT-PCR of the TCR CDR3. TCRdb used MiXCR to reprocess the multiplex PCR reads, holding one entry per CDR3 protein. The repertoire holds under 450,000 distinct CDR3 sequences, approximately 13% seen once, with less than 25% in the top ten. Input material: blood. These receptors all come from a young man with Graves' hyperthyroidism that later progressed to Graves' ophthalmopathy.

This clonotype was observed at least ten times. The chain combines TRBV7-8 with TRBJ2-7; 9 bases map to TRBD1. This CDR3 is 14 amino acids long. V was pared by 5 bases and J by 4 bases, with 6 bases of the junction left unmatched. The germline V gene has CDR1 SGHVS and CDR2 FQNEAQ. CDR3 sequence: CASSTGQGPYEQYF. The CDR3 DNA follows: TGTGCCAGCAGCACGGGACAGGGCCCTTACGAGCAGTACTTC.

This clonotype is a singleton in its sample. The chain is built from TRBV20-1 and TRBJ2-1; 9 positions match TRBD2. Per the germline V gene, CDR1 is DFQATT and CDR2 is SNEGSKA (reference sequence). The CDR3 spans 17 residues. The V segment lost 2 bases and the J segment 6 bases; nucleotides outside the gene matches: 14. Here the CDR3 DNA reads TGCAGTGCTAGAAGTTCCGCTAGCGGGGAGTTTTTCAATGAGCAGTTCTTC. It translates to CSARSSASGEFFNEQFF.

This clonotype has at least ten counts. CDR3 protein: CASSYGPRLQDGYTF. The DNA of the CDR3 is TGTGCCAGCAGTTACGGTCCCCGACTCCAGGATGGCTACACCTTC. The chain has TRBV6-5 and TRBJ1-2, with D unclear. Trimming took 2 bases from V and 6 from J, leaving 16 bases between them. The CDR3 has 15 amino acids. Germline assignment: CDR1 MNHEY and CDR2 SVGAGI.

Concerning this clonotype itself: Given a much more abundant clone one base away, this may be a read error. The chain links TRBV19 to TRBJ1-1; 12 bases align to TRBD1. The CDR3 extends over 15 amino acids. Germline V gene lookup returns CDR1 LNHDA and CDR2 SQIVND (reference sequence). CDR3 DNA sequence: TGTGCCGGTAGTACCCCGGGACAGGGGGCGACTGAAGCTTTCTTT. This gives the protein CAGSTPGQGATEAFF. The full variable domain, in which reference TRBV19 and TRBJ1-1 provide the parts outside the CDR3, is DGGITQSPKYLFRKEGQNVTLSCEQNLNHDAMYWYRQDPGQGLRLIYYSQIVNDFQKGDIAEGYSVSREKKESFPLTVTSAQKNPTAFYLCAGSTPGQGATEAFFGQGTRLTVV.

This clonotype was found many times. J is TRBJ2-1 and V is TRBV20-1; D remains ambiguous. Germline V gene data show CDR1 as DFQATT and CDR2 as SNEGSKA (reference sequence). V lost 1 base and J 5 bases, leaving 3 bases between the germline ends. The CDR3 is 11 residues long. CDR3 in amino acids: CSARGNNEQFF. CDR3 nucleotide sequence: TGCAGTGCTAGAGGGAACAATGAGCAGTTCTTC.

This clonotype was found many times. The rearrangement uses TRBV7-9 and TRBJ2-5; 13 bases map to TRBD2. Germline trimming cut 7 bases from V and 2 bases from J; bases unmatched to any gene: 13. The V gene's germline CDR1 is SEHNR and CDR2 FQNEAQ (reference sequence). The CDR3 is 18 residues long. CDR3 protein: CASTQTSGGPSPQETQYF. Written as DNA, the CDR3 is TGTGCCAGCACCCAGACTAGCGGGGGGCCCTCGCCTCAAGAGACCCAGTACTTC.

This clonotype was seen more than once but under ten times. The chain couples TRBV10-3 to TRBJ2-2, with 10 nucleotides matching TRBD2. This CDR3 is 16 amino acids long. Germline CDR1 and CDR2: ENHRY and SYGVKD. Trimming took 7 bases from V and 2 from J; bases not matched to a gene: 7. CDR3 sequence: CAIKFSGGLNTGELFF. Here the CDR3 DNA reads TGTGCCATCAAATTTAGCGGGGGGCTCAACACCGGGGAGCTGTTTTTT.

CDR3 nucleotides: TGTGCCAGCAGCTTGGGAGCGGGGGCCTCCTACGAGCAGTACTTC. Translating it yields CASSLGAGASYEQYF. The V gene is TRBV5-4, the J gene TRBJ2-7; 8 nucleotides agree with TRBD2. V trimming: 0 bases; J trimming: 0 bases; junction bases outside the gene matches: 2. The CDR3 contains 15 residues. The germline CDR1 and CDR2 sequences are SGHNT and YYREEE (reference sequence).

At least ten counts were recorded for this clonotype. Written as DNA, the CDR3 is TGTGCCAGCAGTGAAAGGAATGAAGCTTTCTTT. As protein: CASSERNEAFF. V and J are TRBV12-3 or TRBV12-4 and TRBJ1-1; D is uncertain. This CDR3 has 11 residues. Trimming took off 5 bases at V and 7 bases at J, with 8 bases between the two ends.

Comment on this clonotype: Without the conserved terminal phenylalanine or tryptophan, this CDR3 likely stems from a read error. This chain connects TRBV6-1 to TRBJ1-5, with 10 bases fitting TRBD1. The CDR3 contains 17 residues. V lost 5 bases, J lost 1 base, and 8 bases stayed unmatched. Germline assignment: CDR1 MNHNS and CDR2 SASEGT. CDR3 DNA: TGTGCCAGCAGTAAGGACAGGGGGAGAATAAGCAATCAGCCCCAGCATCCT. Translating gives CASSKDRGRISNQPQHP.

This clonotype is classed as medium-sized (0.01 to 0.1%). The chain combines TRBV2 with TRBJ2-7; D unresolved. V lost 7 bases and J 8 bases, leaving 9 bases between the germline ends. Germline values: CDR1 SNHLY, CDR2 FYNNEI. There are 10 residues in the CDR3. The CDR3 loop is CASTTLKQYF. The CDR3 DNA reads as TGTGCCAGCACTACGTTAAAGCAGTACTTC.

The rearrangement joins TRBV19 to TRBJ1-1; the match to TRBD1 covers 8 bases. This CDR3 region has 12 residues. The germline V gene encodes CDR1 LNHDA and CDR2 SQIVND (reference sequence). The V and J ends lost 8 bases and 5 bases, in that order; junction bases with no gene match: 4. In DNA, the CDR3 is TGTGCCAGTGACAGGGGCACAACTGAAGCTTTCTTT. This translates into CASDRGTTEAFF.

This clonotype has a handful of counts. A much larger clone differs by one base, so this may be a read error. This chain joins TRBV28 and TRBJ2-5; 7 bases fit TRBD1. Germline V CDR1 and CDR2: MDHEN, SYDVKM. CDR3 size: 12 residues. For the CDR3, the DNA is TGTGCCAGTAACAGGGGACAAGAGATCCAGTACTTC. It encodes CASNRGQEIQYF.

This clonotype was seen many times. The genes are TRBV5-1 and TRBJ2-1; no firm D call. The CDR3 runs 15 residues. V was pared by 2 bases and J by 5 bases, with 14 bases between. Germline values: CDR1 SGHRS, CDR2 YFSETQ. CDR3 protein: CASSFGLFGNNEQFF. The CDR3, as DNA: TGCGCCAGCAGCTTTGGATTGTTCGGTAACAATGAGCAGTTCTTC.

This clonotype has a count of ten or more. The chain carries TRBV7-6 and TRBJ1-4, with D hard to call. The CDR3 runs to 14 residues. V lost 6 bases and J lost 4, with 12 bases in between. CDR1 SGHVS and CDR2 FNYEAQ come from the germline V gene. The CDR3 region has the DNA TGTGCCAGCAGGGATGGATCTCGTAATGAAAAACTGTTTTTT. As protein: CASRDGSRNEKLFF.

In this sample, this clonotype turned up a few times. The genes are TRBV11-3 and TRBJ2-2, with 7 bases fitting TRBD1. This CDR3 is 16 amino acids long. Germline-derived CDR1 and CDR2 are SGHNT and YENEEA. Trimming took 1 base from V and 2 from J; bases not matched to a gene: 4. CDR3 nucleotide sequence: TGTGCCAGCAGCTTAGTGGGACAGCCAAACACCGGGGAGCTGTTTTTT. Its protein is CASSLVGQPNTGELFF.

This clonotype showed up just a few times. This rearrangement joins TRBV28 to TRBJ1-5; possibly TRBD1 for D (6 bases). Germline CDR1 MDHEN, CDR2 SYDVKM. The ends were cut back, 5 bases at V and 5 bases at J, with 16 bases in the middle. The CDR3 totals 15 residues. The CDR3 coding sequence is TGTGCCAGCAGTGCCCAGACAGGTCCCCATCAGCCCCAGCATTTT. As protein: CASSAQTGPHQPQHF. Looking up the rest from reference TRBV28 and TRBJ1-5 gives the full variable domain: DVKVTQSSRYLVKRTGEKVFLECVQDMDHENMFWYRQDPGLGLRLIYFSYDVKMKEKGDIPEGYSVSREKKERFSLILESASTNQTSMYLCASSAQTGPHQPQHFGDGTRLSIL.

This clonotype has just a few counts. CDR3 bases: TGTGCCAGCAGCCGACCGGGTGAAGCTTTCTTT. Translation: CASSRPGEAFF. J is TRBJ1-1 and V is TRBV7-9; no definite D call. The germline V gene encodes CDR1 SEHNR and CDR2 FQNEAQ (reference sequence). Trimming shortened V by 5 bases and J by 7 bases, and 8 bases separated the two germline ends. The CDR3 is made up of 11 amino acids. The complete variable domain, with remaining parts taken from reference TRBV7-9 and TRBJ1-1, reads DTGVSQNPRHKITKRGQNVTFRCDPISEHNRLYWYRQTLGQGPEFLTYFQNEAQLEKSRLLSDRFSAERPKGSFSTLEIQRTEQGDSAMYLCASSRPGEAFFGQGTRLTVV.

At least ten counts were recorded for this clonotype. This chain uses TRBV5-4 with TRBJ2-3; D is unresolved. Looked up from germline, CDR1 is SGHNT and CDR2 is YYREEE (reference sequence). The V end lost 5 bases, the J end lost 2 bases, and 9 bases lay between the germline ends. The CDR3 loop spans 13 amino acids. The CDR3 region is CASRYVLTDTQYF. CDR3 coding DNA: TGTGCCAGCAGATACGTCCTCACAGATACGCAGTATTTT.

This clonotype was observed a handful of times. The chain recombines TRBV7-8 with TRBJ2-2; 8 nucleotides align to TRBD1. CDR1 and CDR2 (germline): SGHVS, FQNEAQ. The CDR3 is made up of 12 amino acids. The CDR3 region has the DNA TGTGCTACCAGGGGGCGTACCGGGGAGCTGTTTTTT. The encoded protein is CATRGRTGELFF.

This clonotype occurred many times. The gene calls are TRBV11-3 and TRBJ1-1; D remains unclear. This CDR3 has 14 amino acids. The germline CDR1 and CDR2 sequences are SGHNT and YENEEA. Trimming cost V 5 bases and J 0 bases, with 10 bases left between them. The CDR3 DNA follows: TGTGCCAGCAGCCCTATGGGCATGAACACTGAAGCTTTCTTT. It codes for CASSPMGMNTEAFF.

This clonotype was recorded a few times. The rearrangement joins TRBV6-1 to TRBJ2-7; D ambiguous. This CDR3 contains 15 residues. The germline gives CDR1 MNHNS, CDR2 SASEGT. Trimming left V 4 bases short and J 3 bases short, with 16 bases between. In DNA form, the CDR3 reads TGTGCCAGCAGTGGTGCTCCCGCACTTCTCTACGAGCAGTACTTC. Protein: CASSGAPALLYEQYF.

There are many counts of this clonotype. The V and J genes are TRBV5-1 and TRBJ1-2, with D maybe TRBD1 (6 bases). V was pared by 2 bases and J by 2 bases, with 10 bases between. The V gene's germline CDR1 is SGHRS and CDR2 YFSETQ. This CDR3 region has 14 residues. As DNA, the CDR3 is TGCGCCAGCAGCTTCTACAGGGAGAACTATGGCTACACCTTC. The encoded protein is CASSFYRENYGYTF.